The clone carrying this T cell receptor (beta chain) came up once. Its matching antigen is unknown. The table came from immunoSEQ multiplex PCR; TCRdb's copy has only in-frame clones and leaves some out. The table shows about 71,000 clones, with approximately 94% occurring only once. These data originate in a study of graft-versus-host responses after intestinal transplantation. There are 12 residues in the CDR3. The J segment lost 6 bases and the V segment lost 1 base, leaving 2 bases of the junction unmatched. The germline V gene encodes CDR1 GTSNPN and CDR2 SVGIG (reference sequence). The receptor was isolated from a human donor who received an intestinal transplant. Sample: unstimulated CD8+ T cells sorted from spleen or lymph node cells, taken before intestinal transplant. The genes are TRBV30 and TRBJ2-7; 8 bases are a match to TRBD2. The CDR3, as DNA: TGTGCCTGGAGTGGGCTAGCGGGCGAGCAGTACTTC. This gives the protein CAWSGLAGEQYF.